What follows are 17 T cell receptor beta chains derived from one specimen sequenced in a study of T cell changes during pregnancy in multiple sclerosis. This table comes from immunoSEQ multiplex PCR, and its TCRdb copy is limited to in-frame clones, with some not included. The data show 40,000 to 55,000 clones, approximately 92% seen once. The starting material was CD4+ T cells from peripheral blood mononuclear cells, obtained in the third trimester of pregnancy. All receptors derive from a female donor with multiple sclerosis, enrolled in a pregnancy study.

The chain has TRBV7-2 and TRBJ1-3; possible D gene TRBD1, 6 bases. The V end was cut by 1 base, the J end by 2 bases, with 12 bases between. Germline-derived CDR1 and CDR2 are SGHTA and FQGNSA. The CDR3 contains 16 residues. As DNA, the CDR3 is TGTGCCAGCAGCTTAGTTGGGGCAGGGGCTGGAAACACCATATATTTT. The encoded protein is CASSLVGAGAGNTIYF.

The rearrangement links TRBV18 to TRBJ2-1, with D unclear. This CDR3 spans 16 amino acids. CDR1 KGHSH and CDR2 LQKENI come from the germline V gene. Trimming removed 4 bases at V and 6 bases at J, with 19 bases between. The CDR3 bases are TGTGCCAGCTCACTCACCGCCGGAGTAAATTCCAATGAGCAGTTCTTC. Protein sequence: CASSLTAGVNSNEQFF.

The chain carries TRBV27 and TRBJ1-1, with unresolved D. V was clipped by 4 bases and J by 4 bases, with 10 bases between them. CDR3 size: 13 residues. CDR1 and CDR2 (germline): MNHEY, SMNVEV (reference sequence). CDR3 coding DNA: TGTGCCAGCAGTTCCTACCGGGGCACTGAAGCTTTCTTT. Its protein is CASSSYRGTEAFF.

J is TRBJ2-7 and V is TRBV7-2, with D perhaps matching TRBD2 (7 bases). V was trimmed by 8 bases and J by 7 bases, leaving 18 bases between them. The CDR3 spans 13 residues. Germline CDR1 is SGHTA and CDR2 is FQGNSA. The CDR3 DNA reads TGTGCCAGCGGGGGAGGGGGTTGGGAAGAGCAGTACTTC. Translating it yields CASGGGGWEEQYF.

In its sample, this clone was seen a few times. The rearrangement uses TRBV5-4 and TRBJ1-2; a weak D match, TRBD1 (6 bases). The CDR3 is 13 amino acids. Germline V gene lookup returns CDR1 SGHNT and CDR2 YYREEE (reference sequence). Trimming pared 4 bases from V and 2 bases from J, leaving 9 bases between. The chain's CDR3 is CASSQTGNYGYTF. CDR3 in DNA: TGTGCCAGCAGCCAAACAGGGAACTATGGCTACACCTTC.

This sequence joins TRBV5-1 and TRBJ1-5, with 9 bases lining up with TRBD1. This CDR3 is 14 amino acids long. J was trimmed by 5 bases and V by 1 base; bases with no gene match: 1. Germline CDR1 reads SGHRS; CDR2 reads YFSETQ. The CDR3 region has the DNA TGCGCCAGCAGCTTGACAGGGGGCGATCAGCCCCAGCATTTT. This codes for CASSLTGGDQPQHF.

V and J are TRBV11-3 and TRBJ2-3, with D possibly matching TRBD1 (5 bases). This CDR3 is built from 14 residues. V was clipped by 4 bases and J by 4 bases, with 12 bases between them. Germline V gene sequence: CDR1 SGHNT, CDR2 YENEEA. The CDR3 DNA is TGTGCCAGCAGCTCCCAGGGCCGCGCAGATACGCAGTATTTT. Encoded protein: CASSSQGRADTQYF. The complete variable domain, with remaining parts taken from reference TRBV11-3 and TRBJ2-3, reads EAGVVQSPRYKIIEKKQPVAFWCNPISGHNTLYWYLQNLGQGPELLIRYENEEAVDDSQLPKDRFSAERLKGVDSTLKIQPAELGDSAVYLCASSSQGRADTQYFGPGTRLTVL.

The chain couples TRBV7-3 to TRBJ2-3; possible D gene TRBD1, 6 bases. V was cut by 5 bases and J by 4 bases, with 13 bases left in between. Germline CDR1 SGHTA, CDR2 FQGTGA. This CDR3 region has 14 residues. CDR3 residues: CASSPRTAADTQYF. For the CDR3, the DNA is TGTGCCAGCAGCCCCCGGACAGCGGCAGATACGCAGTATTTT.

V is TRBV19 and J is TRBJ2-1; 7 nucleotides line up with TRBD1. The CDR3 has 15 residues. The V gene's germline CDR1 is LNHDA and CDR2 SQIVND (reference sequence). V gave up 3 bases and J gave up 4 bases; unmatched junction bases: 6. The CDR3 loop is CASSMRGTEYNEQFF. The CDR3 DNA is TGTGCCAGTAGTATGCGTGGGACAGAGTACAATGAGCAGTTCTTC. Variable domain in full (rest from reference TRBV19 and TRBJ2-1): DGGITQSPKYLFRKEGQNVTLSCEQNLNHDAMYWYRQDPGQGLRLIYYSQIVNDFQKGDIAEGYSVSREKKESFPLTVTSAQKNPTAFYLCASSMRGTEYNEQFFGPGTRLTVL.

V gene TRBV6-1 combines with J gene TRBJ2-3; D gene uncertain. V was clipped by 5 bases and J by 0 bases, with 12 bases between them. CDR1 is MNHNS, CDR2 SASEGT, per germline. The CDR3 has 15 amino acids. The CDR3 nucleotides read TGTGCCAGCAGTACGACGGGTTCTAGCACAGATACGCAGTATTTT. Protein: CASSTTGSSTDTQYF.

This chain connects TRBV9 to TRBJ1-1, with 9 bases lining up with TRBD1. The trim removed 0 bases at V and 5 bases at J, leaving 8 bases unmatched. Germline CDR1 is SGDLS and CDR2 is YYNGEE. The CDR3 is 16 amino acids. In DNA form, the CDR3 reads TGTGCCAGCAGCGTAGGTCCCCGGACAGGGGAAACTGAAGCTTTCTTT. Translation: CASSVGPRTGETEAFF. Looking up the rest from reference TRBV9 and TRBJ1-1 gives the full variable domain: DSGVTQTPKHLITATGQRVTLRCSPRSGDLSVYWYQQSLDQGLQFLIQYYNGEERAKGNILERFSAQQFPDLHSELNLSSLELGDSALYFCASSVGPRTGETEAFFGQGTRLTVV.

V usage is TRBV30 and J usage is TRBJ1-3; 7 positions match TRBD1. Germline trimming cut 5 bases from V and 0 bases from J; bases unmatched to any gene: 7. The CDR3 has 15 residues. Germline assignment: CDR1 GTSNPN and CDR2 SVGIG (reference sequence). In DNA form, the CDR3 reads TGTGCCTGGGGGGCCCAGGGGGTCTCTGGAAACACCATATATTTT. This encodes CAWGAQGVSGNTIYF. Supplemented by reference TRBV30 and TRBJ1-3, the full variable domain reads SQTIHQWPATLVQPVGSPLSLECTVEGTSNPNLYWYRQAAGRGLQLLFYSVGIGQISSEVPQNLSASRPQDRQFILSSKKLLLSDSGFYLCAWGAQGVSGNTIYFGEGSWLTVV.

This clone was recorded once. This chain links TRBV5-4 with TRBJ2-7; possible D gene TRBD1, 7 bases. CDR3 size: 13 residues. Trimming pared 2 bases from V and 6 bases from J, leaving 12 bases between. From germline, CDR1 is SGHNT and CDR2 YYREEE (reference sequence). The CDR3 DNA follows: TGTGCCAGCAGCTTTGCAGGGGGGTTCGAGCAGTACTTC. Protein product: CASSFAGGFEQYF.

V usage is TRBV5-1 and J usage is TRBJ2-7, with 9 bases fitting TRBD1. The CDR3 runs 17 residues. J was trimmed by 0 bases and V by 7 bases; bases with no gene match: 14. The V gene's germline CDR1 is SGHRS and CDR2 YFSETQ. Here the CDR3 reads CASAPFSPGQGSYEQYF. DNA of the CDR3: TGCGCCAGCGCTCCCTTTAGTCCGGGACAGGGCTCCTACGAGCAGTACTTC.

This rearrangement joins TRBV7-9 to TRBJ2-7, with 8 bases that match TRBD1. The CDR3 loop spans 13 amino acids. Germline CDR1 and CDR2: SEHNR and FQNEAQ (reference sequence). The ends lost 5 bases at V and 4 bases at J; junction bases unmatched: 4. The CDR3 DNA sequence: TGTGCCAGCAGCCGGACAGGGATGTACGAGCAGTACTTC. Translation: CASSRTGMYEQYF.

This clone was counted a single time. CDR3 coding DNA: TGTGCCAGCAGACTGGACAGGCTACATCAGCCCCAGCATTTT. This gives the protein CASRLDRLHQPQHF. V usage is TRBV2 and J usage is TRBJ1-5, with 7 bases matching TRBD1. The CDR3 length is 14 residues. V lost 6 bases and J lost 5; bases outside the gene matches: 7. CDR1 SNHLY and CDR2 FYNNEI come from the germline V gene.

The rearrangement links TRBV4-3 to TRBJ1-1, with TRBD1 identical over 12 bases. The CDR3 length is 15 residues. CDR1 LGHNA and CDR2 YSLEER come from the germline V gene. The ends lost 4 bases at V and 4 bases at J; junction bases unmatched: 4. The CDR3 sequence is CASSRGTGGFTEAFF. CDR3 nucleotides: TGCGCCAGCAGCCGGGGGACAGGGGGCTTCACTGAAGCTTTCTTT.